This entry lists 15 T cell receptor beta chains sequenced from one sample in a study of OX40 agonist ivuxolimab in advanced cancers. Some clones are missing from TCRdb's copy, which holds only in-frame ones; the method was immunoSEQ multiplex PCR. The data hold 95,000 to 150,000 clones, with 75% to 90% observed a single time. The input for sequencing was CD4+ or CD8+ T cells sorted from blood, taken in a trial of the OX40 agonist ivuxolimab. The receptors were gathered from an adult with an advanced solid tumor such as melanoma, head and neck, liver or kidney cancer.

The J gene is TRBJ1-5, the V gene TRBV19; D is uncertain. This CDR3 has 15 residues. Trimming left V 3 bases short and J 0 bases short, with 9 bases between. CDR1 is LNHDA and CDR2 is SQIVND in the germline V gene (reference sequence). The DNA of the CDR3 is TGTGCCAGTAGTATTATACAGCCTAGCAATCAGCCCCAGCATTTT. This codes for CASSIIQPSNQPQHF. Together with reference TRBV19 and TRBJ1-5, the CDR3 gives the full variable domain: DGGITQSPKYLFRKEGQNVTLSCEQNLNHDAMYWYRQDPGQGLRLIYYSQIVNDFQKGDIAEGYSVSREKKESFPLTVTSAQKNPTAFYLCASSIIQPSNQPQHFGDGTRLSIL.

The chain is built from TRBV5-1 and TRBJ2-5; 9 nucleotides align to TRBD1. This CDR3 contains 15 residues. Germline assignment: CDR1 SGHRS and CDR2 YFSETQ. After removal of 5 bases from V and 2 bases from J, the junction contained 7 bases not matched to a gene. CDR3 in amino acids: CASRATGGIQETQYF. The CDR3 DNA is TGCGCCAGCAGAGCGACAGGGGGAATACAAGAGACCCAGTACTTC.

This chain uses TRBV5-4 with TRBJ1-3; weak D call: TRBD1 (5 bases). V lost 2 bases to trimming and J lost 2 bases, with 8 bases between them. CDR3 size: 14 residues. Germline V gene lookup returns CDR1 SGHNT and CDR2 YYREEE (reference sequence). The CDR3 DNA follows: TGTGCCAGCAGCTTAGGAGGGGCTGGAAACACCATATATTTT. This translates into CASSLGGAGNTIYF.

A note on this clone: This same CDR3 is encoded by further DNA sequences in the sample. J is TRBJ2-3 and V is TRBV20-1; D is unresolved. Germline CDR1 DFQATT, CDR2 SNEGSKA (reference sequence). V was cut by 3 bases and J by 7 bases, with 5 bases left in between. CDR3 length: 10 amino acids. DNA for the CDR3: TGCAGTGCTAGGGAAAATACGCAGTATTTT. As protein: CSARENTQYF.

The chain recombines TRBV30 with TRBJ1-2; D not certain. In germline, CDR1 is GTSNPN, CDR2 SVGIG (reference sequence). CDR3 length: 12 amino acids. The V end lost 4 bases, the J end lost 4 bases, and 10 bases lay between the germline ends. The CDR3 here is CAWTLGSYGYTF. DNA of the CDR3: TGTGCCTGGACGCTCGGGAGCTATGGCTACACCTTC. Variable domain in full (rest from reference TRBV30 and TRBJ1-2): SQTIHQWPATLVQPVGSPLSLECTVEGTSNPNLYWYRQAAGRGLQLLFYSVGIGQISSEVPQNLSASRPQDRQFILSSKKLLLSDSGFYLCAWTLGSYGYTFGSGTRLTVV.

J is TRBJ2-7 and V is TRBV11-3; 9 bases line up with TRBD1. This CDR3 comprises 14 residues. The V segment lost 5 bases and the J segment 4 bases; nucleotides outside the gene matches: 6. Germline V gene data show CDR1 as SGHNT and CDR2 as YENEEA. CDR3 nucleotide sequence: TGTGCCAGCAGCGTGGGACAGGGAATGTACGAGCAGTACTTC. Protein product: CASSVGQGMYEQYF.

The rearrangement joins TRBV15 to TRBJ2-2; 7 nucleotides agree with TRBD2. The J segment lost 0 bases and the V segment lost 5 bases, leaving 3 bases of the junction unmatched. There are 15 residues in the CDR3. From germline, CDR1 is LNHNV and CDR2 YYDKDF (reference sequence). This chain's CDR3 is CATSLSGSNTGELFF. The CDR3 DNA sequence: TGTGCCACCAGCCTTAGCGGGTCGAACACCGGGGAGCTGTTTTTT.

V and J are TRBV2 and TRBJ2-2, with TRBD1 matching over 9 bases. The CDR3 consists of 14 residues. V shed 7 bases, J shed 5 bases, and the junction held 5 bases outside the gene matches. From germline, CDR1 is SNHLY and CDR2 FYNNEI. The CDR3 DNA is TGTGCCAGCACCGAACAGGGGGCAACCGGGGAGCTGTTTTTT. This encodes CASTEQGATGELFF.

The genes are TRBV6-1 and TRBJ1-2; 9 bases agree with TRBD1. The length of the CDR3 is 14 residues. With V trimmed by 0 bases and J by 13 bases, 9 bases remained unmatched. Germline CDR1 reads MNHNS; CDR2 reads SASEGT. The DNA for the CDR3 is TGTGCCAGCAGTGAAGCAAACCTACAGGGGGCCGTCACCTTC. Its translation: CASSEANLQGAVTF.

The gene calls are TRBV6-5 and TRBJ1-1; 9 bases line up with TRBD1. In germline, CDR1 is MNHEY, CDR2 SVGAGI. The CDR3 has 14 residues. V lost 6 bases to trimming and J lost 4 bases; unmatched junction nucleotides: 6. The CDR3 region is CASSRTGAGTEAFF. CDR3 DNA: TGTGCCAGCAGCCGGACAGGGGCCGGCACTGAAGCTTTCTTT.

CDR3 loop: CASSSGLISGNTIYF. CDR3 nucleotides: TGTGCCAGCAGCTCGGGACTGATCTCTGGAAACACCATATATTTT. The V and J genes are TRBV28 and TRBJ1-3; the D gene is possibly TRBD1 (5 bases). The CDR3 has 15 residues. V was trimmed by 6 bases and J by 0 bases, leaving 12 bases between them. Germline lookup yields CDR1 MDHEN and CDR2 SYDVKM.

In nucleotides, the CDR3 is TGTGCCAGCAGACTAGACAGGGGTGGGTACGAGCAGTACTTC. Encoded protein: CASRLDRGGYEQYF. The chain joins TRBV6-5 to TRBJ2-7; 8 nucleotides line up with TRBD1. The CDR3 length is 14 residues. With V trimmed by 6 bases and J by 4 bases, 8 bases remained unmatched. Germline CDR1 is MNHEY and CDR2 is SVGAGI.

The genes are TRBV6-5 and TRBJ1-5, with a weak D call TRBD1 (5 bases). V lost 2 bases, J lost 9 bases, and 11 bases lay in between. Looked up from germline, CDR1 is MNHEY and CDR2 is SVGAGI. The CDR3 has 13 residues. CDR3 DNA: TGTGCCAGCAGTTACGAAAGGGGCCGGCCCCAGCATTTT. The encoded protein is CASSYERGRPQHF.

The gene calls are TRBV25-1 and TRBJ2-5; maybe TRBD2 (6 bases). The germline CDR1 and CDR2 sequences are MGHDK and SYGVNS. V shed 3 bases and J shed 5 bases, with 13 bases lying between them. CDR3 length: 14 residues. The CDR3 loop is CASSDAGLGETQYF. Here the CDR3 DNA reads TGTGCCAGCAGTGACGCGGGGCTCGGGGAGACCCAGTACTTC.

This clone appeared once. The V and J genes are TRBV2 and TRBJ1-6, with 9 bases aligning to TRBD1. CDR1 SNHLY and CDR2 FYNNEI come from the germline V gene. With 2 bases clipped from V and 11 bases from J, the junction kept 4 bases outside the gene matches. The CDR3 consists of 14 residues. The CDR3 region has the DNA TGTGCCAGCAGTGAACAGGGACAGGGTCCACCCCTCCACTTT. Translating it yields CASSEQGQGPPLHF.